This is a list of T cell receptor beta chains from one sample in a study of OX40 agonist ivuxolimab in advanced cancers. Measured with immunoSEQ multiplex PCR; TCRdb has only the in-frame clones, and not every one. This sample yields tens of thousands of clones, of which 84% are seen a single time; about 0.44% belongs to the top ten. Sequenced here: CD4+ or CD8+ T cells sorted from blood, sampled in a trial of the OX40 agonist ivuxolimab. The receptors were gathered from an adult with an advanced solid tumor such as melanoma, head and neck, liver or kidney cancer. CDR3s include the opening cysteine and the closing phenylalanine or tryptophan.

v_gene,j_gene,len,CDR3aa
TRBV5-1,TRBJ1-2,14,CASSLLQANYGYTF
TRBV2,TRBJ1-2,16,CASSGVVGAGERGYTF
TRBV28,TRBJ2-7,16,CASSLIWGDLSYEQYF
TRBV28,TRBJ1-1,12,CASSLTGTEAFF
TRBV9,TRBJ2-1,16,CASSVAWTSGHNEQFF
TRBV7-6,TRBJ2-5,16,CASSLLGEPMQETQYF
TRBV28,TRBJ1-6,15,CASSLSQGNNSPLHF
TRBV19,TRBJ1-1,13,CASSMETNTEAFF
TRBV10-3,TRBJ1-1,13,CAISSSEGTEAFF
TRBV5-5,TRBJ1-2,16,CASSHGPQGLRGGYTF
TRBV28,TRBJ1-1,15,CASSLHDAVNTEAFF
TRBV5-4,TRBJ1-5,14,CASSVKGDNQPQHF
TRBV5-6,TRBJ2-7,12,CASNPTSGEQYF
TRBV5-4,TRBJ2-6,17,CASSQGLAGLGANVLTF